This TCR beta chain was sequenced in a study of T cells in Graves' hyperthyroidism and ophthalmopathy. Patients having uncontrolled infection, another autoimmune disease, pregnancy or lactation were not included. For this clonotype: What it recognizes is unknown.

Whole-study findings and limits: Ophthalmopathy and stable hyperthyroidism were separated by a 13 V-J model. Peripheral blood also featured most of the thyroid clonotypes expanded above 0.001.

The CDR3 is 15 residues long. V was shortened by 2 bases and J by 4 bases, with 14 bases between the two germline ends. Per the germline V gene, CDR1 is MNHNS and CDR2 is SASEGT. TCR beta CDR3 sequences were amplified from RNA transcripts. A first-round RT-PCR of the TCR CDR3 used the HTBI primer set. TCRdb re-called the multiplex PCR reads with MiXCR, one entry per CDR3 protein. The sample consists of roughly 240,000 distinct CDR3 sequences, 24% of them appearing once. This clonotype was obtained from a woman in her forties with Graves' ophthalmopathy. The sequencing sample was made of blood. The chain recombines TRBV6-1 with TRBJ2-5; D is perhaps TRBD1 (5 bases). CDR3 protein: CASSEYVRERETQYF. CDR3 nucleotide sequence: TGTGCCAGCAGTGAATATGTCAGGGAACGAGAGACCCAGTACTTC.